The 17 T cell receptor beta chains in this list originate from one sample, sequenced in a study of CD8 T cells in Susac syndrome. An input of about 0.5 to 1 ug of RNA was subjected to reverse transcription using random hexamers. TCRdb passed the immunoSEQ multiplex PCR reads through MiXCR, listing each CDR3 protein once. The data contain under 200,000 distinct CDR3 sequences, 90% to 95% of them singletons. Sequenced input: CD4+ T cells from PBMCs. The receptors here all came from a human donor in good health.

The chain joins TRBV20-1 to TRBJ2-7; TRBD1 aligns across 11 bases. V was clipped by 3 bases and J by 6 bases; unmatched bases: 10. Germline CDR1 and CDR2: DFQATT and SNEGSKA (reference sequence). This CDR3 has 15 amino acids. The CDR3: CSARDKDRGRREQYF. In nucleotides, the CDR3 is TGCAGTGCTAGGGATAAGGACAGGGGGCGGCGCGAGCAGTACTTC.

This chain joins TRBV7-2 and TRBJ1-1; no clear D gene. Deletions cut 2 bases from V and 1 base from J, with 8 bases between. Germline CDR1 reads SGHTA; CDR2 reads FQGNSA. There are 14 residues in the CDR3. CDR3 amino acids: CASSLHEGNTEAFF. CDR3 nucleotide sequence: TGTGCCAGCAGCTTACATGAAGGGAACACTGAAGCTTTCTTT.

The rearrangement uses TRBV10-3 and TRBJ2-2; no reliable D call. Trimming pared 4 bases from V and 6 bases from J, leaving 3 bases between. The CDR3 is made up of 11 amino acids. In germline, CDR1 is ENHRY, CDR2 SYGVKD. The CDR3 DNA reads TGTGCCATCAGTGGCGCCGGGGAGCTGTTTTTT. It codes for CAISGAGELFF.

The chain couples TRBV7-2 to TRBJ2-5, with TRBD1 identical over 8 bases. CDR3 length equals 14 residues. Trimming at V came to 2 bases and at J to 5 bases, leaving 4 bases not matched to a gene. The germline gives CDR1 SGHTA, CDR2 FQGNSA. CDR3 in amino acids: CASSLWTGSETQYF. DNA of the CDR3: TGTGCCAGCAGCTTATGGACAGGGTCGGAGACCCAGTACTTC.

As DNA, the CDR3 is TGTGCCAGCAGTGATTGGGGTAACACTGAAGCTTTCTTT. Translated, it gives CASSDWGNTEAFF. The V and J genes are TRBV2 and TRBJ1-1; no clear D. The CDR3 is 13 residues long. Germline-derived CDR1 and CDR2 are SNHLY and FYNNEI. Trimming cost V 3 bases and J 2 bases, with 7 bases left between them.

The chain carries TRBV7-8 and TRBJ1-6; the D is unclear. CDR1 is SGHVS and CDR2 is FQNEAQ in the germline V gene. The CDR3 totals 16 residues. V was cut by 1 base and J by 5 bases, with 12 bases left in between. The CDR3 coding sequence is TGTGCCAGCAGCTTAGTGCCGGTATGGGATAATTCACCCCTCCACTTT. Its protein is CASSLVPVWDNSPLHF. The whole variable domain, filled in from reference TRBV7-8 and TRBJ1-6, reads GAGVSQSPRYKVAKRGQDVALRCDPISGHVSLFWYQQALGQGPEFLTYFQNEAQLDKSGLPSDRFFAERPEGSVSTLKIQRTQQEDSAVYLCASSLVPVWDNSPLHFGNGTRLTVT.

The genes are TRBV7-8 and TRBJ1-5; D ambiguous. Germline assignment: CDR1 SGHVS and CDR2 FQNEAQ. The CDR3 contains 16 residues. Trimming shortened V by 3 bases and J by 2 bases, and 14 bases separated the two germline ends. This CDR3 is CASSFSAVPGNQPQHF. The CDR3 DNA reads as TGTGCCAGCAGCTTTTCCGCGGTTCCGGGCAATCAGCCCCAGCATTTT.

The chain links TRBV10-3 to TRBJ2-1; TRBD2 agrees at 10 bases. The CDR3 covers 14 residues. CDR1 ENHRY and CDR2 SYGVKD come from the germline V gene. V shed 10 bases, J shed 4 bases, and the junction held 7 bases outside the gene matches. CDR3 DNA: TGTGCCACCGGTATAGCGGGAGGATACAATGAGCAGTTCTTC. This encodes CATGIAGGYNEQFF.

This clonotype was seen just once. The CDR3 DNA reads as TGTGCCAGCAGCCCGACCCGTTCCTGGTCCCGTATGGCACTGTTTTTT. It codes for CASSPTRSWSRMALFF. V is TRBV7-9 and J is TRBJ1-4; D is undetermined. Trimming shortened V by 5 bases and J by 13 bases, and 26 bases separated the two germline ends. Germline-derived CDR1 and CDR2 are SEHNR and FQNEAQ (reference sequence). This CDR3 spans 16 amino acids.

The chain recombines TRBV6-5 with TRBJ2-5; no firm D call. Deletions cut 2 bases from V and 4 bases from J, with 8 bases between. The germline V gene encodes CDR1 MNHEY and CDR2 SVGAGI. This CDR3 has 13 residues. CDR3 sequence: CASSYRWSETQYF. The CDR3 nucleotides are TGTGCCAGCAGTTACAGGTGGTCAGAGACCCAGTACTTC.

The chain joins TRBV6-2 or TRBV6-3 to TRBJ1-5, with TRBD1 matching over 12 bases. Germline lookup yields CDR1 MNHEY and CDR2 SVGEGT. CDR3 size: 14 residues. V was clipped by 5 bases and J by 10 bases; unmatched bases: 6. Here the CDR3 reads CASSHRDRGHPQHF. The CDR3 DNA sequence: TGTGCCAGCAGTCACCGGGACAGGGGGCACCCCCAGCATTTT.

The chain carries TRBV7-2 and TRBJ1-2, with TRBD1 identical over 8 bases. V lost 7 bases to trimming and J lost 2 bases; unmatched junction nucleotides: 18. The CDR3 extends over 18 amino acids. Germline-derived CDR1 and CDR2 are SGHTA and FQGNSA. CDR3 coding DNA: TGTGCCAGCACAATCGACGGACAGGGTGGTAGTCGGAACTATGGCTACACCTTC. Amino acids: CASTIDGQGGSRNYGYTF. Using reference TRBV7-2 and TRBJ1-2 for the parts outside the CDR3, the full variable domain is GAGVSQSPSNKVTEKGKDVELRCDPISGHTALYWYRQSLGQGLEFLIYFQGNSAPDKSGLPSDRFSAERTGGSVSTLTIQRTQQEDSAVYLCASTIDGQGGSRNYGYTFGSGTRLTVV.

The chain combines TRBV20-1 with TRBJ1-2; D is perhaps TRBD1 (6 bases). Per the germline V gene, CDR1 is DFQATT and CDR2 is SNEGSKA (reference sequence). The CDR3 totals 12 residues. The V gene lost 7 bases and the J gene lost 5 bases, with 14 bases spanning the gap. The CDR3 loop is CSGPRGAYGYTF. The CDR3 nucleotides are TGCAGTGGACCCCGGGGGGCGTATGGCTACACCTTC.

The rearrangement joins TRBV5-6 to TRBJ2-7, with TRBD1 identical over 7 bases. Trimming removed 0 bases from V and 0 bases from J; junction bases left unmatched: 6. CDR1 is SGHDT and CDR2 is YYEEEE in the germline V gene. The CDR3 sequence is 16 residues long. For the CDR3, the DNA is TGTGCCAGCAGCTTGGTGGGGACAGCCTCCTCCTACGAGCAGTACTTC. Its protein product is CASSLVGTASSYEQYF.

J is TRBJ2-4 and V is TRBV12-3 or TRBV12-4, with TRBD2 matching over 11 bases. The CDR3 loop spans 14 amino acids. V gave up 5 bases and J gave up 7 bases; unmatched junction bases: 4. This chain's CDR3 is CASSPTSGSNIQYF. In DNA, the CDR3 is TGTGCCAGCAGTCCAACTAGCGGGAGTAACATTCAGTACTTC.

V usage is TRBV28 and J usage is TRBJ2-5; either TRBD1 or TRBD2 may fit D (6 bases each). The germline V gene has CDR1 MDHEN and CDR2 SYDVKM. The CDR3 runs to 14 residues. V was shortened by 7 bases and J by 1 base, with 13 bases between the two germline ends. The CDR3 nucleotides read TGTGCCAGCACCTCAAGGGGGGTCCAAGAGACCCAGTACTTC. It yields the protein CASTSRGVQETQYF.

The rearrangement links TRBV27 to TRBJ1-2; 9 nucleotides line up with TRBD1. Per the germline V gene, CDR1 is MNHEY and CDR2 is SMNVEV (reference sequence). The CDR3 length is 13 residues. J gave up 8 bases and V 5 bases, and 6 bases lay outside the gene matches. This CDR3 reads CASSAGQGTGYTF. Written as DNA, the CDR3 is TGTGCCAGCAGTGCGGGACAGGGAACGGGCTACACCTTC.